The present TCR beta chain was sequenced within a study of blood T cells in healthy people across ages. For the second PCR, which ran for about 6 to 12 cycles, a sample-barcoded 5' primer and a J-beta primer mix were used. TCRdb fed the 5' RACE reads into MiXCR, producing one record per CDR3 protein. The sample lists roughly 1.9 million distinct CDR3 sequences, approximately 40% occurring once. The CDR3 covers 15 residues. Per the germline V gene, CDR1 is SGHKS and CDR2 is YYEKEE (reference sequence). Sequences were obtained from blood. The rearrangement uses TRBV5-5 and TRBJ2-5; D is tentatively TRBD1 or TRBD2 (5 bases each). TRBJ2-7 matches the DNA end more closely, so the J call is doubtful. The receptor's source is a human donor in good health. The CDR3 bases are TGTGCCAGCAGCTTGGTCCCCTTGGGGGTCTACGAGCAGTACTTC. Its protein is CASSLVPLGVYEQYF.